This T cell receptor beta chain stems from a study of T cells after yellow fever vaccination. There are 12 residues in the CDR3. Germline V gives CDR1 DFQATT, CDR2 SNEGSKA (reference sequence). Template switching with 5'RACE generated the TCR cDNA and added a universal primer site and UMIs. TCRdb used MiXCR to reprocess the 5' RACE reads, holding one entry per CDR3 protein. The table includes a few hundred thousand distinct CDR3 sequences, roughly 3.5% detected once. Regarding the study as a whole: By day 5 rather than day 15, the secondary response had peaked, though it was weaker. After the booster, 96% of CD4 and around nine tenths of CD8 primary-response clones were re-detected. Researchers cautioned that FACS-sorted repertoires could harbor abundant clonotypes contaminating from the bulk population.

The sample holds many counts of this clonotype. The antigen remains unidentified. The V call is TRBV20-1, the J call TRBJ1-1; no clear D gene. The TCR comes from a man younger than 30 who received the YFV17D yellow fever vaccine. Source: PBMCs, taken on the day of the yellow fever booster vaccination. The CDR3 DNA sequence: TGCAGCCCAGTAGCGCGGGGCACTGAAGCTTTCTTT. Residues: CSPVARGTEAFF.